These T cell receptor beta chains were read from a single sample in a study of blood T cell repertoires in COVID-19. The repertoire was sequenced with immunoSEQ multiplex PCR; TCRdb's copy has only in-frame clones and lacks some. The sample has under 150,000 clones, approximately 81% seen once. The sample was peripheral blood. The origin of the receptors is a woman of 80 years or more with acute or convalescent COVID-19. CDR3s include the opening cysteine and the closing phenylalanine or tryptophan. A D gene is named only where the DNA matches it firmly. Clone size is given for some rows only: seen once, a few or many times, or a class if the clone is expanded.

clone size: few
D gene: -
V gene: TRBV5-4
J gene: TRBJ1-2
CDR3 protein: CASRWGGRGIDYTF
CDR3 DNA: TGTGCCAGCAGGTGGGGGGGGCGCGGAATAGACTACACCTTC

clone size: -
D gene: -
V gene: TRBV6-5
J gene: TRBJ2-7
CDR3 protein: CASSYSQGHYEQYF
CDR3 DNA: TGTGCCAGCAGTTACAGTCAGGGACACTACGAGCAGTACTTC

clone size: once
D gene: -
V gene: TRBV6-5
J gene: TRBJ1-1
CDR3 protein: CASSYTGLGDTEAFF
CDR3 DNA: TGTGCCAGCAGTTACACAGGGCTGGGAGACACTGAAGCTTTCTTT

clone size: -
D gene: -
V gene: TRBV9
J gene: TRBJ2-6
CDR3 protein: CASSVFGGSGANVLTF
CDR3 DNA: TGTGCCAGCAGCGTTTTCGGGGGCTCTGGGGCCAACGTCCTGACTTTC

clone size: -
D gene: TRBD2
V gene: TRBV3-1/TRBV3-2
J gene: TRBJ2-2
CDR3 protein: CASSPPGLAGNTGELFF
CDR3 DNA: TGTGCCAGCAGCCCACCGGGACTAGCGGGCAACACCGGGGAGCTGTTTTTT

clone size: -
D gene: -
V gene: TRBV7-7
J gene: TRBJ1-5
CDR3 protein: CASSSNPKGRTGNQPQHF
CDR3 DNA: TGTGCTAGCAGCAGTAACCCTAAGGGGCGGACGGGCAATCAGCCCCAGCATTTT

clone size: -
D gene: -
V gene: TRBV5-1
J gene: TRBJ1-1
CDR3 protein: CASSLQDNTEAFF
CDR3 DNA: TGCGCCAGCAGCTTGCAGGATAACACTGAAGCTTTCTTT

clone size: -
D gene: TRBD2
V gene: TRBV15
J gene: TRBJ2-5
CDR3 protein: CATRGGDYKETQYF
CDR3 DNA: TGTGCCACCAGAGGAGGGGACTACAAGGAGACCCAGTACTTC

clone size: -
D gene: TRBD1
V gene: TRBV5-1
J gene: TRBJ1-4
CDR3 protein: CASSLEGQGYEKLFF
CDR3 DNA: TGCGCCAGCAGCTTGGAAGGACAGGGATATGAAAAACTGTTTTTT

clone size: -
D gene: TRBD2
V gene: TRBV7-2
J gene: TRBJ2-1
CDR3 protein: CASSEDSGSNEQFF
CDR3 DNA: TGTGCCAGCAGCGAAGATAGCGGGAGCAATGAGCAGTTCTTC

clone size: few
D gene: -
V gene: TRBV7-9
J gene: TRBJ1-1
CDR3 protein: CASSRPQGMNTEAFF
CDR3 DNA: TGTGCCAGCAGCCGACCGCAGGGGATGAACACTGAAGCTTTCTTT

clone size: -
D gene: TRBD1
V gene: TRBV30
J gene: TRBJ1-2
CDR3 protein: CAWSVNGQGGGYTF
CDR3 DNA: TGTGCCTGGAGTGTAAATGGACAGGGAGGAGGCTACACCTTC

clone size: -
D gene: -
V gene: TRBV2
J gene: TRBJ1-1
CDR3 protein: CASSDRQGYMNTEAFF
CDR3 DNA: TGTGCCAGCAGTGACCGGCAGGGCTACATGAACACTGAAGCTTTCTTT

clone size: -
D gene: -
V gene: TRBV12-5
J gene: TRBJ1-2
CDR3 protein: CASGLTPGSGYTF
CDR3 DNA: TGTGCTAGTGGTTTGACCCCAGGTAGTGGCTACACCTTC

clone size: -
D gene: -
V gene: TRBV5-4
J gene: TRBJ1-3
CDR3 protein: CASSLGQGNTIYF
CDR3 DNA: TGTGCCAGCAGCTTAGGACAGGGAAACACCATATATTTT

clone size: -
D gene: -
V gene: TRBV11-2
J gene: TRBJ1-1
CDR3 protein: CASSLAATQGLNEAFF
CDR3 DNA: TGTGCCAGCAGCTTGGCTGCGACCCAGGGGTTAAATGAAGCTTTCTTT

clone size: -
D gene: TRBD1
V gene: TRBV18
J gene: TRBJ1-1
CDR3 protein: CASSPGQGMNTEAFF
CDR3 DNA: TGTGCCAGCTCACCAGGACAGGGAATGAACACTGAAGCTTTCTTT

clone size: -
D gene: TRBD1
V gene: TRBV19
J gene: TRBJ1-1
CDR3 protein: CASSIDPTGVTATFF
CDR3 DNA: TGTGCCAGTAGTATAGATCCGACAGGGGTAACCGCTACTTTCTTT

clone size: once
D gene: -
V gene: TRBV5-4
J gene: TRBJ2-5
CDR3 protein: CASSLAARGGNQETQYF
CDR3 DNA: TGTGCCAGCAGCTTGGCCGCCCGTGGGGGGAATCAAGAGACCCAGTACTTC

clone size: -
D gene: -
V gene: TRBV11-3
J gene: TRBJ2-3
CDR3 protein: CASSLDGERLGTQYF
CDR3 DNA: TGTGCCAGCAGCTTAGATGGAGAACGTTTGGGTACGCAGTATTTT

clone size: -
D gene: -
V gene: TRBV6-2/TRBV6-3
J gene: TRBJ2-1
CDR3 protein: CASSLQGGVYNEQFF
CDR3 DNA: TGTGCCAGCAGTCTACAGGGTGGGGTCTACAATGAGCAGTTCTTC

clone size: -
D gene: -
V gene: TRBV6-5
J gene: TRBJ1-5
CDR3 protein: CASSYRAGDQPQHF
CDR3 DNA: TGTGCCAGCAGTTACCGGGCCGGGGATCAGCCCCAGCATTTT

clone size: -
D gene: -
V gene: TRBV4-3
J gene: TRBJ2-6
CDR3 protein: CASSQDSPGLRIGANVLTF
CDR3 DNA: TGCGCCAGCAGCCAAGACTCGCCGGGACTTAGGATCGGGGCCAACGTCCTGACTTTC